The rows below give T cell receptor beta chains drawn from one sample of a study of response to subunit inactivated influenza vaccine. A single record per CDR3 protein comes from TCRdb applying MiXCR to the RT-PCR reads. This sample has some 570,000 distinct CDR3 sequences, with 10% to 12% found just once. The sample also formed part of further work on T cells expressing NK-cell markers.

Here the sequenced sample was PBMCs from blood, taken on the day of vaccination. The receptor set was obtained from a man in his forties or fifties who received an inactivated influenza vaccine. CDR3s include the opening cysteine and the closing phenylalanine or tryptophan. A D gene is named only where the DNA matches it firmly. Only part of the rows carry a size: once, few, many, or a class if the clone is expanded.

DNA	CDR3	V	D	size	J
TGTGCCAGCAGTGAAACCAGGGGGTATGAGCAGTTCTTC	CASSETRGYEQFF	TRBV6-1	TRBD1	-	TRBJ2-1
TGTGCCAGCAGCTTAGTTTCGCTTACCCAAGATACGCAGTATTTT	CASSLVSLTQDTQYF	TRBV7-9	-	few	TRBJ2-3
TGCAGCGTTGAAGAGGGCGGGGACGAGCAGTACTTC	CSVEEGGDEQYF	TRBV29-1	-	few	TRBJ2-7
TGTGCCAGCAGTTTTCCAGGGACTAGCGGGAGGTTCCAAGAGACCCAGTACTTC	CASSFPGTSGRFQETQYF	TRBV28	TRBD2	-	TRBJ2-5
TGTGCCAGCATTACTTTCCCAGGGGCTAATGAAAAACTGTTTTTT	CASITFPGANEKLFF	TRBV5-5	-	few	TRBJ1-4
TGCAGTGCTAGATCACCACGAGGAGGGAATGAGCAGTTCTTC	CSARSPRGGNEQFF	TRBV20-1	-	many	TRBJ2-1
TGTGCCAGCAGCGCCTACAACTATGGCTACACCTTC	CASSAYNYGYTF	TRBV7-9	-	few	TRBJ1-2
TGCAGTGCCGCGACTATGTTGTTGTGGGATACGCAGTATTTT	CSAATMLLWDTQYF	TRBV20-1	-	few	TRBJ2-3
TGTGCCAGCAGCCCCCAGGCGGTGGGAAATGATGAGCAGTTCTTC	CASSPQAVGNDEQFF	TRBV2	-	-	TRBJ2-1
TGTGCCAGCAGTTTAGCTGGGGCTGCAGAGCAGTACTTC	CASSLAGAAEQYF	TRBV12-3/TRBV12-4	-	few	TRBJ2-7
TGCGCCAGCAGCCTACAGGGAATCCAAGAGACCCAGTACTTC	CASSLQGIQETQYF	TRBV5-1	-	few	TRBJ2-5
TGTGCCAGCAGCTTTCCGGGACTAGCGGGGGGGCGTAGCACAGATACGCAGTATTTT	CASSFPGLAGGRSTDTQYF	TRBV7-8	TRBD2	-	TRBJ2-3
TGTGCCAGCAGTCCCGAGGGCAATGAGCAGTTCTTC	CASSPEGNEQFF	TRBV12-3/TRBV12-4	-	-	TRBJ2-1
TGTGCCAGCAGTTACGGGACTATGGGGCTTGAGCAGTTCTTC	CASSYGTMGLEQFF	TRBV27	TRBD2	few	TRBJ2-1
TGTGCCAGCAGCTTTTGGGGTCGCAATCAGCCCCAGCATTTT	CASSFWGRNQPQHF	TRBV7-2	-	many	TRBJ1-5
TGTGCCAGCAGCGTCACCTCCGGGACAGGGGACAATGAGCAGTTCTTC	CASSVTSGTGDNEQFF	TRBV9	TRBD1	-	TRBJ2-1
TGTGCCAGCAGCCAATTCTCAAGCCCCTACAATGAGCAGTTCTTC	CASSQFSSPYNEQFF	TRBV14	-	few	TRBJ2-1
TGTGCCAGCATCTTAGTCTGGGGGAGCGCAACTAATGAAAAACTGTTTTTT	CASILVWGSATNEKLFF	TRBV7-9	-	-	TRBJ1-4
TGTGCCAGCAGTTACTTATCGGGGCGCTACGAGCAGTACTTC	CASSYLSGRYEQYF	TRBV6-2/TRBV6-3	-	-	TRBJ2-7
TGTGCCAGCAGCTTAGGAGGCTTTGGGCAGTTCCATAGCACAGATACGCAGTATTTT	CASSLGGFGQFHSTDTQYF	TRBV11-1	-	few	TRBJ2-3
TGCAGTGGTCGACTAGAGCAAGAGACCCAGTACTTC	CSGRLEQETQYF	TRBV20-1	-	few	TRBJ2-5
TGTGCCAGCAGTTTATTGGGCAGGGGGCGTGAGACCCAGTACTTC	CASSLLGRGRETQYF	TRBV12-3/TRBV12-4	TRBD1	-	TRBJ2-5
TGTGCCAGCGGGGGACTAGCGGGATCCGTTTACAATGAGCAGTTCTTC	CASGGLAGSVYNEQFF	TRBV2	TRBD2	few	TRBJ2-1
TGTGCCAGCAGCTCGACGGGCGGGGGGAGCTCCTACAATGAGCAGTTCTTC	CASSSTGGGSSYNEQFF	TRBV7-2	TRBD2	-	TRBJ2-1
TGTGCCAGCAGCTACAACGGACAGGGGAAACAGCCCCAGCATTTT	CASSYNGQGKQPQHF	TRBV12-3/TRBV12-4	TRBD1	-	TRBJ1-5